Below, 3 T cell receptor beta chains from the same sample are listed, as sequenced in a study of cytomegalovirus exposure and HLA in healthy donors. Both 60 Vbeta primers and 13 Jbeta primers went into the PCR. Sequenced by immunoSEQ multiplex PCR; TCRdb stores in-frame clones only, minus some. The sample carries about 100,000 clones, less than 80% recorded once. Material for sequencing was PBMCs. These receptors all come from a young man in good health and CMV-seronegative.

V gene TRBV15 combines with J gene TRBJ2-1, with TRBD2 as a possible D gene (5 bases). The germline V and J ends were trimmed by 0 bases and 2 bases, with 11 bases remaining between them. Looked up from germline, CDR1 is LNHNV and CDR2 is YYDKDF (reference sequence). The CDR3 is 16 residues long. The CDR3 sequence is CATSRDGTGAYNEQFF. CDR3 in DNA: TGTGCCACCAGCAGAGATGGTACCGGGGCCTACAATGAGCAGTTCTTC.

This clone came up a few times. The chain recombines TRBV5-1 with TRBJ1-5; a weak D match, TRBD1 (5 bases). Per the germline V gene, CDR1 is SGHRS and CDR2 is YFSETQ. The CDR3 runs to 15 residues. V was pared by 1 base and J by 3 bases, with 11 bases between. The CDR3 DNA reads TGCGCCAGCAGCTTGTCAGGGAACATCAATCAGCCCCAGCATTTT. This sequence encodes CASSLSGNINQPQHF.

The J gene is TRBJ1-2, the V gene TRBV20-1; D not resolved. Trimming left V 6 bases short and J 3 bases short, with 8 bases between. Germline V gives CDR1 DFQATT, CDR2 SNEGSKA (reference sequence). The CDR3 is made up of 11 amino acids. In nucleotides, the CDR3 is TGCAGTGCCCAGGAGGACTATGGCTACACCTTC. The encoded protein is CSAQEDYGYTF.